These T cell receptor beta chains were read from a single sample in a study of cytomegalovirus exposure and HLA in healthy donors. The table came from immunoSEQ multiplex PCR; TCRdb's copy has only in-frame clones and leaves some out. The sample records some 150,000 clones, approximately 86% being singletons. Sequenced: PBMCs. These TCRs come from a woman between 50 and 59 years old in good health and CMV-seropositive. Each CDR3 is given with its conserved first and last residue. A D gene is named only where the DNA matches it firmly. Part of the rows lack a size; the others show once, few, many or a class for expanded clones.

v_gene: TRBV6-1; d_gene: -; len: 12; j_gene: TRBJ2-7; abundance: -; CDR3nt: TGTGCCAGCAGTGAAGTGAGCTACGAGCAGTACTTC; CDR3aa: CASSEVSYEQYF
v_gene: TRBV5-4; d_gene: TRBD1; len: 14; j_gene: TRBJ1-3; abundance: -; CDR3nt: TGTGCCAGCAGCCGGGACAGTTCTGGAAACACCATATATTTT; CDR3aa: CASSRDSSGNTIYF
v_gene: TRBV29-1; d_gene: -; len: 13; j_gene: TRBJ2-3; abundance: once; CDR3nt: TGCAGCGTACTAGGTTCGGGCCCAGATACGCAGTATTTT; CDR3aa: CSVLGSGPDTQYF
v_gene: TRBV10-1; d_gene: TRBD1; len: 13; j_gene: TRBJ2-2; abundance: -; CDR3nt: TGCGCCAGTGGACAGGGGGTCACCGGGGAGCTGTTTTTT; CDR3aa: CASGQGVTGELFF
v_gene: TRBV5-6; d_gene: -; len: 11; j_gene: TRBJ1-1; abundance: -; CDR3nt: TGTGCCAGCAGCTTGGCAGGTGAAGCTTTCTTT; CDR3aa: CASSLAGEAFF
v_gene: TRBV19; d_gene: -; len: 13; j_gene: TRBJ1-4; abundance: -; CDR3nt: TGTGCCAGTAGTAGCCAGCGTAATGAAAAACTGTTTTTT; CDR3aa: CASSSQRNEKLFF
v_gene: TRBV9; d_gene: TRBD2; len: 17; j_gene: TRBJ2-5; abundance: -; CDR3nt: TGTGCCAGCAGCTCCGGGACTAGCGGGGGCACGTTGGAGACCCAGTACTTC; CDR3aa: CASSSGTSGGTLETQYF
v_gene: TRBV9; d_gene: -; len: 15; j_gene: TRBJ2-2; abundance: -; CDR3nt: TGTGCCAGCAGCGTAAATCCCGTAGAGAGCGGGGAGCTGTTTTTT; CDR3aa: CASSVNPVESGELFF
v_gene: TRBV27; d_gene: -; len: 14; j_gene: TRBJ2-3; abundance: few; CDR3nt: TGTGCCAGCAGTTTAGGAGGGACCACAGATACGCAGTATTTT; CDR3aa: CASSLGGTTDTQYF
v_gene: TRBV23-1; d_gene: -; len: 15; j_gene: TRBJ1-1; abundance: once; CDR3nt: TGCGCCAGCAGTCAATCCGCAGGGACAAACACTGAAGCTTTCTTT; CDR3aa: CASSQSAGTNTEAFF
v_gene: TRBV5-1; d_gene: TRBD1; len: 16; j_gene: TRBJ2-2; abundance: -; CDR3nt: TGCGCCAGCAGCTTTGGGACAGGGGGCGCCGCCGGGGAGCTGTTTTTT; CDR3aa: CASSFGTGGAAGELFF
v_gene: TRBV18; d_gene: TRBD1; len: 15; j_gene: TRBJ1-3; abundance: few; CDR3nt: TGTGCCAGCTCACCTGGACAGGGTAGTGGAAACACCATATATTTT; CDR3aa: CASSPGQGSGNTIYF
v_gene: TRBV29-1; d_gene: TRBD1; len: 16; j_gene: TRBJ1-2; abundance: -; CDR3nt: TGCAGCGTTCTTACAGGGGGCGCCTCAGGGATCTATGGCTACACCTTC; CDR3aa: CSVLTGGASGIYGYTF
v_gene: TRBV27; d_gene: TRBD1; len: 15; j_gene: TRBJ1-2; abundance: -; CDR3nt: TGTACCAGCAGACGGCTTGACAGGGAGGTCTATGGCTACACCTTC; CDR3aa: CTSRRLDREVYGYTF
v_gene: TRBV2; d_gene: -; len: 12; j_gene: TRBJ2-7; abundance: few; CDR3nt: TGTGCCAGCCGCCTAGGAACCCCGAAGCAGTACTTC; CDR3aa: CASRLGTPKQYF
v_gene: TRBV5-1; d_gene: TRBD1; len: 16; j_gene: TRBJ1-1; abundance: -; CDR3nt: TGCGCCAGCAGCTCCCACAGGGGGGGTATAAACACTGAAGCTTTCTTT; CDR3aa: CASSSHRGGINTEAFF
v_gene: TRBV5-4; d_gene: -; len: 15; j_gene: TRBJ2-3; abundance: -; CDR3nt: TGTGCCAGCCAATCAAAAAACGAGGGCCCAGATACGCAGTATTTT; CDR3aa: CASQSKNEGPDTQYF
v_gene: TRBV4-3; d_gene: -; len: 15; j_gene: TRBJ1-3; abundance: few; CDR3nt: TGCGCCAGCAGCCAAACCCTCACATCTGGAAACACCATATATTTT; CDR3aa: CASSQTLTSGNTIYF
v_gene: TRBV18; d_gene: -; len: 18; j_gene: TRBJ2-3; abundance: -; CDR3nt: TGTGCCAGCTCACCATTACGGAAGGGGGTGCAAGGCACAGATACGCAGTATTTT; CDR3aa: CASSPLRKGVQGTDTQYF
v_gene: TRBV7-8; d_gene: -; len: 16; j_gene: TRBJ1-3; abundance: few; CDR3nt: TGTGCCAGCAGCTTAGAAGCAGGATGGTCTGGAAACACCATATATTTT; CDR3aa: CASSLEAGWSGNTIYF
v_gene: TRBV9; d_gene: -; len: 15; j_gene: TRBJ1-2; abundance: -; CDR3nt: TGTGCCAGCAGCCTTTCGGGACAACGAGGTAGTGGCTACACCTTC; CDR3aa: CASSLSGQRGSGYTF
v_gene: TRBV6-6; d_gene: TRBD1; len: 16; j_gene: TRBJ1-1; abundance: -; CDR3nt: TGTGCCAGCAGAACGACAGGGCGAAGGGGTAACACTGAAGCTTTCTTT; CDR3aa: CASRTTGRRGNTEAFF
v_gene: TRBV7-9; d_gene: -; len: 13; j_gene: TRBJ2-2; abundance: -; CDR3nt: TGTGCCAGCAGCACCCAACAGTTCGGGGAGCTGTTTTTT; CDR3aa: CASSTQQFGELFF
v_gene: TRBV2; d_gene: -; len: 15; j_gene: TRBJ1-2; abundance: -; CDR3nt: TGTGCCAGCAGTGAAGCGGCCGGAGCCAACTATGGCTACACCTTC; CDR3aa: CASSEAAGANYGYTF
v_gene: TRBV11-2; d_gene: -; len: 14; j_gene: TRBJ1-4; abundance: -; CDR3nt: TGTGCCAGCAGCTTAGGCGGGTTCGATGAAAAACTGTTTTTT; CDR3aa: CASSLGGFDEKLFF
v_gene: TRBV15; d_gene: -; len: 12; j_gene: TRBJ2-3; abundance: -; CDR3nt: TGTGCCACCAGCCCGGGTCTGAGTACGCAGTATTTT; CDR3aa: CATSPGLSTQYF
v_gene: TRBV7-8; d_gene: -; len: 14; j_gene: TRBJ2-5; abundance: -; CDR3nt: TGTGCCAGCAGCTTGAACCGGTCCCGTAGTTTACTGTACTTC; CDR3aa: CASSLNRSRSLLYF
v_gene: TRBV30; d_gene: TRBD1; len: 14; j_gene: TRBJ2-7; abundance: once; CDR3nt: TGTGCCTGGATCCCCCCGGGCAGGGGGACCGAGCAGTACTTC; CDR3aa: CAWIPPGRGTEQYF
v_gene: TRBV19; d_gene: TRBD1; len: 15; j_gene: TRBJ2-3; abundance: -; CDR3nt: TGTGCCAGTAGTGTTGGGACAGGGCAAGGAGATACGCAGTATTTT; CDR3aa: CASSVGTGQGDTQYF
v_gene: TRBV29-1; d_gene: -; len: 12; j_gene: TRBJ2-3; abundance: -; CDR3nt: TGCAGCGCTACGGAGGAAACAGATACGCAGTATTTT; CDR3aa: CSATEETDTQYF
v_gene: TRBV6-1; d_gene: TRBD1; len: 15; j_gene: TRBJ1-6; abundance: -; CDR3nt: TGTGCCAGCAGTGTCCAAGACAGGGAGAATTCACCCCTCCACTTT; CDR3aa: CASSVQDRENSPLHF
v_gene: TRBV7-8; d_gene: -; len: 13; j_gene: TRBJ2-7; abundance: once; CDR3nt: TGTGCCAGCAGCCCACAGGGCCTCTACGAGCAGTACTTC; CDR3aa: CASSPQGLYEQYF
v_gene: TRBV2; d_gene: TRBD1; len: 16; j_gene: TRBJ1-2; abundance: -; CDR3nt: TGTGCCAGCAGTAGACCCGGGACAGGGAACCCGTATGGCTACACCTTC; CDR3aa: CASSRPGTGNPYGYTF
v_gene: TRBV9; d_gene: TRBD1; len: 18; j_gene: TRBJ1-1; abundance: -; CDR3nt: TGTGCCAGCAGCGTCTCCGGGACAGGGTCTCGAATGAACACTGAAGCTTTCTTT; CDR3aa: CASSVSGTGSRMNTEAFF
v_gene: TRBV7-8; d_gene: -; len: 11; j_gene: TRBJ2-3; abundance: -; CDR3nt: TGTGCCAGCAGCTTTAAAGATACGCAGTATTTT; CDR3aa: CASSFKDTQYF
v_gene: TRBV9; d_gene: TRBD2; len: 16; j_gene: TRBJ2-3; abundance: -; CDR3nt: TGTGCCAGCAGCGGCGCTAGCGGCTTAAGCACAGATACGCAGTATTTT; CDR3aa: CASSGASGLSTDTQYF
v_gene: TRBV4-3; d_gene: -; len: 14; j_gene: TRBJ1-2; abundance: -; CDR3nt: TGCGCCAGCAGCCAAGAGAGGGCAGGATATGGCTACACCTTC; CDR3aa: CASSQERAGYGYTF
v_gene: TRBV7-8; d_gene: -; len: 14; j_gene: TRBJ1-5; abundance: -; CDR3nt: TGTGCCAGCAGCTTAAAGGGAGGGGATCAGCCCCAGCATTTT; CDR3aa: CASSLKGGDQPQHF
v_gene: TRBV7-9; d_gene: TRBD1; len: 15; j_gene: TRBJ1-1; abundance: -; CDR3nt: TGTGCCAGCAGCCACAATCGGGACAGGGGAACTGAAGCTTTCTTT; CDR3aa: CASSHNRDRGTEAFF